The 5 T cell receptor beta chains listed next were all sequenced from one sample in a study of T cells in Graves' hyperthyroidism and ophthalmopathy (dated by TCRdb to about 2019). Receptor amplification or capture employed multiplex PCR. The run used an Illumina HiSeq 2000. The TCR beta CDR3 regions were amplified from the RNA transcripts. For the first round of RT-PCR on the TCR CDR3, the HTBI primer set was used together with the Qiagen OneStep RT-PCR kit. The public sequencing data were trimmed at Q25 with fastp and processed into clonotypes with MiXCR by TCRdb, which kept only in-frame beta chains. Under each unique CDR3 protein, matching rows form one entry showing the most common genes and DNA. The sample records some 510,000 distinct CDR3 sequences, less than 25% of which are singletons. 26% of the sample goes to the ten largest clones. Specimen: blood. Receptor source: a man younger than 30 with Graves' hyperthyroidism.

J is TRBJ2-7 and V is TRBV7-2; 7 bases map to TRBD1. J lost 3 bases, V lost 3 bases, and 8 bases had no gene match. The germline gives CDR1 SGHTA, CDR2 FQGNSA. The CDR3 covers 15 residues. The CDR3 reads CASSFLTGSYYEQYF. The CDR3 region has the DNA TGTGCCAGCAGCTTCCTGACAGGGTCCTACTACGAGCAGTACTTC.

Ten or more counts support this clonotype. The chain links TRBV29-1 to TRBJ2-5; D uncertain. CDR3 length equals 11 residues. V was clipped by 6 bases and J by 5 bases, with 10 bases between them. CDR1 and CDR2 (germline): SQVTM, ANQGSEA. CDR3 loop: CSVASGETQYF. The DNA of the CDR3 is TGCAGCGTGGCGTCCGGGGAGACCCAGTACTTC. Together with reference TRBV29-1 and TRBJ2-5, the CDR3 gives the full variable domain: SAVISQKPSRDICQRGTSLTIQCQVDSQVTMMFWYRQQPGQSLTLIATANQGSEATYESGFVIDKFPISRPNLTFSTLTVSNMSPEDSSIYLCSVASGETQYFGPGTRLLVL.

This clonotype was detected ten times or more. One base away lies a much larger clone, so this may be a sequencing read error. The genes are TRBV28 and TRBJ2-2, with TRBD1 matching 12 bases. Looked up from germline, CDR1 is MDHEN and CDR2 is SYDVKM. The CDR3 is made up of 14 amino acids. The V segment lost 6 bases and the J segment 7 bases; nucleotides outside the gene matches: 3. The CDR3 protein is CASSGTGGGGELFF. The CDR3, as DNA: TGTGCCAGCAGCGGGACAGGGGGCGGCGGGGAGCTGTTTTTT.

This clonotype was seen many times. This may be a read error, as it is one base from a much larger clone. Lacking the conserved final phenylalanine or tryptophan, this CDR3 likely reflects a read error. The chain combines TRBV28 with TRBJ1-2; tentative D call: TRBD1 (5 bases). Germline assignment: CDR1 MDHEN and CDR2 SYDVKM. The CDR3 runs to 12 residues. Trimming took 5 bases from V and 4 from J, leaving 8 bases between them. The DNA of the CDR3 is TGTGCCAGCAGTCGGGGGTCCTATGGCTACACCTCC. Protein sequence: CASSRGSYGYTS.

This clonotype was found many times. The V call is TRBV20-1, the J call TRBJ2-7, with TRBD2 matching over 11 bases. Germline trimming cut 1 base from V and 2 bases from J; bases unmatched to any gene: 4. The CDR3 covers 15 residues. Looked up from germline, CDR1 is DFQATT and CDR2 is SNEGSKA (reference sequence). CDR3 sequence (DNA): TGCAGTGCTAGAGGCCTAGCGGGGGGCCCCTACGAGCAGTACTTC. Translating gives CSARGLAGGPYEQYF.